The entry below gives a single T cell receptor (beta chain) sequence along with its context. Its antigen is currently unknown. The same CDR3 arises from other DNA sequences in this sample as well. CDR1 is SEHNR, CDR2 FQNEAQ, per germline (reference sequence). The J segment lost 0 bases and the V segment lost 4 bases, leaving 4 bases of the junction unmatched. The CDR3 spans 16 residues. Focal radiation plus CTLA-4 blockade with ipilimumab was given to patients with chemo-refractory metastatic non-small-cell lung cancer. The source of the sample is a study of radiotherapy plus CTLA-4 blockade in lung cancer. Study-level information: There were objective responses in around 18% of patients, and over 30% had disease control. Study-wide results and caveats: Response was reportedly best predicted by early blood T cell clone dynamics, with interferon-beta. Among blood TCR repertoires after radiotherapy plus ipilimumab, tumor-derived clones expanded.

TCRdb's copy holds only in-frame clones and misses some; the assay was immunoSEQ multiplex PCR. This table holds some 46,000 clones, more than 75% found once. The clonotype comes from a human donor with non-small cell lung cancer who had stable disease on radiotherapy plus ipilimumab. The specimen was peripheral blood, collected from a patient treated with radiotherapy plus ipilimumab. The V gene is TRBV7-9, the J gene TRBJ2-2; 8 nucleotides line up with TRBD2. CDR3 protein: CASSSRGGPNTGELFF. Here the CDR3 DNA reads TGTGCCAGCAGCTCACGGGGGGGCCCGAACACCGGGGAGCTGTTTTTT.